The rows below give T cell receptor beta chains drawn from one sample of a study of CD8 T cells in Susac syndrome. TCRdb independently ran MiXCR on the immunoSEQ multiplex PCR reads; one entry per CDR3 protein. The sample includes under 90,000 distinct CDR3 sequences, about 92% of them seen just once. Specimen: CD4+ T cells from PBMCs. Every receptor here comes from a human donor with Susac syndrome. The CDR3 runs from the conserved cysteine through the conserved F or W. Fields, in order: clone size, V gene, D gene, J gene, CDR3 DNA, CDR3 protein. D genes are given only for firm matches. Rows give clone size only sometimes, using once, few, many, or a class for an expanded clone.

abundance: NA
v_gene: TRBV18
d_gene: NA
j_gene: TRBJ2-1
CDR3nt: TGTGCCAGCTCACAGGGGACCTACAATGAGCAGTTCTTC
CDR3aa: CASSQGTYNEQFF

abundance: NA
v_gene: TRBV11-2
d_gene: NA
j_gene: TRBJ2-4
CDR3nt: TGTGCCAGCAGAGCCGGACAGCAAAACATTCAGTACTTC
CDR3aa: CASRAGQQNIQYF

abundance: NA
v_gene: TRBV12-3/TRBV12-4
d_gene: TRBD1
j_gene: TRBJ2-5
CDR3nt: TGTGCCAGCAGCACCGCAGGGGGCGTAGAGACCCAGTACTTC
CDR3aa: CASSTAGGVETQYF

abundance: NA
v_gene: TRBV7-2
d_gene: TRBD2
j_gene: TRBJ2-3
CDR3nt: TGTGCCAGCAGCTTAGTTGGAGCGGGGGGTAGAGATACGCAGTATTTT
CDR3aa: CASSLVGAGGRDTQYF

abundance: NA
v_gene: TRBV19
d_gene: NA
j_gene: TRBJ2-1
CDR3nt: TGTGCCAGTAGTATTCTAGCGACATCTGTCAATGAGCAGTTCTTC
CDR3aa: CASSILATSVNEQFF

abundance: NA
v_gene: TRBV15
d_gene: NA
j_gene: TRBJ2-7
CDR3nt: TGTGCCACCAGCAGAGAAGAGGTCATCCTAAAGGACTACGAGCAGTACTTC
CDR3aa: CATSREEVILKDYEQYF

abundance: NA
v_gene: TRBV6-2/TRBV6-3
d_gene: TRBD2
j_gene: TRBJ2-3
CDR3nt: TGTGCCAGCAGTTACACCCTAACTAGCGGGGGAGTAACAGATACGCAGTATTTT
CDR3aa: CASSYTLTSGGVTDTQYF

abundance: NA
v_gene: TRBV7-2
d_gene: TRBD2
j_gene: TRBJ2-7
CDR3nt: TGTTTCAGCAGCTCGGGGACTAGGGCCCACGAGCAGTACTTC
CDR3aa: CFSSSGTRAHEQYF

abundance: NA
v_gene: TRBV15
d_gene: NA
j_gene: TRBJ1-2
CDR3nt: TGTGCCACCAGCAAGGCGGCAGCTAGAAACTATGGCTACACCTTC
CDR3aa: CATSKAAARNYGYTF

abundance: once
v_gene: TRBV29-1
d_gene: TRBD2
j_gene: TRBJ2-5
CDR3nt: TGCAGCGGCCGTCGACTAGCGGGGCAAGAGACCCAGTACTTC
CDR3aa: CSGRRLAGQETQYF

abundance: NA
v_gene: TRBV2
d_gene: NA
j_gene: TRBJ1-1
CDR3nt: TGTGCCAGCAGTAACAGGCCTGAAGCTTTCTTT
CDR3aa: CASSNRPEAFF